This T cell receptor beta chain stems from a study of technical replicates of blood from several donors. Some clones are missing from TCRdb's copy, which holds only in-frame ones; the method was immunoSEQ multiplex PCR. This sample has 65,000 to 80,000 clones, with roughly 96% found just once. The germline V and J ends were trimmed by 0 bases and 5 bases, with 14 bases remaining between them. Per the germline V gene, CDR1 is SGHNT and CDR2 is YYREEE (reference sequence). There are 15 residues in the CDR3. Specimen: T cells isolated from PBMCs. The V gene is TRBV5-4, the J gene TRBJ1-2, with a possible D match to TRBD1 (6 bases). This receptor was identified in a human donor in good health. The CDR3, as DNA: TGTGCCAGCAGCTTGGGTTCACAGGGCCTATATGGCTACACCTTC. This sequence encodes CASSLGSQGLYGYTF.